This T cell receptor beta chain was profiled in a study of T cells in Graves' hyperthyroidism and ophthalmopathy. The V end lost 5 bases, the J end lost 6 bases, and 14 bases lay between the germline ends. CDR1 and CDR2 from the germline V gene are LNHNV and YYDKDF (reference sequence). This CDR3 has 15 residues. As concerns this clonotype: Its antigen is undetermined. A read error is likely, as this CDR3 ends without the conserved phenylalanine or tryptophan.

Study-level points and caveats: Before onset, ophthalmopathy was predicted by the model a median around 6.2 months earlier. Blood held most thyroid clonotypes expanded above 0.001 frequency.

From RNA transcripts, TCR beta CDR3 regions were amplified. The HTBI set primed first-round TCR CDR3 RT-PCR. TCRdb itself ran the multiplex PCR reads through MiXCR, one entry per CDR3 protein. The sample lists 380,000 or so distinct CDR3 sequences, roughly 13% occurring once. Clinical symptoms, serum thyroxine, TRAb, thyroid ultrasound and orbital computed tomography established diagnosis. Fresh peripheral blood, roughly 10 ml, was the source of the PBMCs. Sequencing was performed on blood. The origin of this receptor is a young man with Graves' hyperthyroidism that later progressed to Graves' ophthalmopathy. The chain couples TRBV15 to TRBJ1-6; no firm D call. The CDR3 bases are TGTGCCACCAGCCGCTTTATGGAGGGTAATTCACCCCTCCACCTT. It yields the protein CATSRFMEGNSPLHL.